This T cell receptor beta chain derives from a study of shared clonotypes between healthy human individuals. The CDR3 is made up of 13 amino acids. The V end lost 3 bases, the J end lost 4 bases, and 7 bases lay between the germline ends. From germline, CDR1 is SGHTA and CDR2 FQGNSA. Generated by immunoSEQ multiplex PCR, the TCRdb table keeps only in-frame clones and is missing some. The sample has 1,500,000 or so clones; roughly 96% are singletons. The V and J genes are TRBV7-2 and TRBJ1-3; D is perhaps TRBD1 (5 bases). The specimen sequenced was naive CD4+ T cells sorted from blood. The subset denotes: CD45RA+ positively selected. The sequence derives from a man younger than 45 in good health. CDR3 loop: CASSFRGGNTIYF. The CDR3 nucleotides are TGTGCCAGCAGCTTTCGGGGGGGAAACACCATATATTTT.